These T cell receptor beta chains were read from a single sample in a study of long-term antiretroviral therapy in people with HIV. Measured with immunoSEQ multiplex PCR; TCRdb has only the in-frame clones, and not every one. The sample lists about 39,000 clones; 85% to 90% were seen once. Here the sequenced sample was unsorted PBMCs, taken 3.1 years after starting antiretroviral therapy. Receptors were obtained from a woman between 45 and 60 years old with HIV. CDR3s include the opening cysteine and the closing phenylalanine or tryptophan. Fields, in order: J gene, V gene, CDR3 protein.

>TRBJ2-3|TRBV27
CASRRGRTDTQYF
>TRBJ1-3|TRBV10-3
CASRRGAGNTIYF
>TRBJ1-4|TRBV2
CASNDRDPNEKLFF
>TRBJ2-1|TRBV19
CASSISGQGVNEQFF
>TRBJ1-6|TRBV5-4
CASSLGATSSYNSPLHF
>TRBJ2-3|TRBV6-5
CASSYLSPTDTQYF
>TRBJ2-5|TRBV4-1
CASSWTSGAETQYF
>TRBJ2-1|TRBV9
CASSSRLAGGVDEQFF
>TRBJ1-2|TRBV27
CASSLGPPRGDYGYTF
>TRBJ1-6|TRBV19
CASVSGNSPLHF
>TRBJ2-3|TRBV5-1
CASSSSGGDTQYF
>TRBJ1-2|TRBV30
CAWSVGREVDGYTF
>TRBJ1-4|TRBV5-1
CASSLGDREGEKLFF
>TRBJ2-7|TRBV19
CASSIGTGLYEQYF
>TRBJ2-7|TRBV6-5
CASSYSGVNYEQYF
>TRBJ2-7|TRBV23-1
CASSQSLPGSSYEQYF
>TRBJ1-2|TRBV6-1
CASSRQGDYGYTF
>TRBJ1-2|TRBV10-3
CAISELTANYGYTF
>TRBJ1-4|TRBV5-5
CASSPPVEVEKLFF
>TRBJ1-1|TRBV2
CASSAGWGNTEAFF
>TRBJ2-7|TRBV5-6
CASSLIRTGGYEQYF
>TRBJ2-5|TRBV7-9
CASSPWPLGGGQETQYF
>TRBJ2-3|TRBV29-1
CSVEGVRLAMSTDTQYF
>TRBJ2-7|TRBV7-2
CASSEIVQPRLHF
>TRBJ2-7|TRBV4-1
CASSQVGGDEQYF
>TRBJ1-2|TRBV30
CAWDGQGARVPYGYTF
>TRBJ2-1|TRBV7-9
CASSLGRSAGGRNEQFF
>TRBJ1-5|TRBV2
CASSEETVYSNQPQHF
>TRBJ1-6|TRBV5-6
CASSPGHGNSPLHF
>TRBJ2-5|TRBV19
CASGTPTQYF
>TRBJ2-3|TRBV30
CAWSGTGTSGVTQYF
>TRBJ2-5|TRBV6-1
CASRRDRGTETQYF
>TRBJ1-1|TRBV18
CASSPLDREIEAFF
>TRBJ1-1|TRBV21-1
CASQEGEKNTEAFF
>TRBJ2-6|TRBV2
CASSNSGANVLTF
>TRBJ2-7|TRBV19
CASSSAGTVTYEQYF
>TRBJ1-1|TRBV30
CAWSVLLNTEAFF
>TRBJ1-3|TRBV30
CAWSREPGGSGNTIYF
>TRBJ1-3|TRBV7-2
CASSLGWGPGNTIYF
>TRBJ2-5|TRBV6-5
CASWAGPAETQYF
>TRBJ1-2|TRBV7-8
CASSDLHGGYGYTF
>TRBJ1-6|TRBV14
CASSQARGLTYNSPLHF
>TRBJ2-7|TRBV23-1
CASRTGDEQYF
>TRBJ1-1|TRBV29-1
CSVEIGRWEAEAFF
>TRBJ1-6|TRBV7-9
CASRPGQYNSPLHF
>TRBJ1-1|TRBV7-8
CASSPTGTTTEAFF
>TRBJ1-6|TRBV5-1
CASSLATGTGPVF
>TRBJ2-1|TRBV5-1
CASSPGGRGSYNEQFF
>TRBJ1-2|TRBV14
CASSQDLGTGHYGYTF
>TRBJ2-7|TRBV5-1
CASSARDGGEQYF